The 2 T cell receptor beta chains presented below share a single source sample, sequenced in a study of CD8 T cells in Susac syndrome. The authors reverse transcribed roughly 0.5 to 1 ug RNA with random hexamers. TCRdb re-called the immunoSEQ multiplex PCR reads through MiXCR, storing one row per CDR3 protein. The table has 150,000 to 200,000 distinct CDR3 sequences, over 85% seen once. Sequencing was performed on CD4+ T cells from PBMCs. The receptors derive from a human donor in good health.

This chain links TRBV20-1 with TRBJ2-1, with 14 bases matching TRBD2. This CDR3 is 14 amino acids long. V shed 5 bases and J 9 bases; nucleotides not matched to a gene: 6. Germline V gene data show CDR1 as DFQATT and CDR2 as SNEGSKA (reference sequence). The CDR3 DNA reads TGCAGTGCTGGGACTAGCGGGAGAGGCGCTGAGCAGTTCTTC. It is translated as CSAGTSGRGAEQFF.

The J gene is TRBJ1-5, the V gene TRBV20-1; 10 nucleotides match TRBD1. With 6 bases clipped from V and 7 bases from J, the junction kept 6 bases outside the gene matches. The CDR3 totals 13 residues. The V gene's germline CDR1 is DFQATT and CDR2 SNEGSKA (reference sequence). The CDR3 DNA reads as TGCAGTGCGGGGACAGGGGCTTGGCAGCCCCAGCATTTT. Amino acids: CSAGTGAWQPQHF.